A single sample gave rise to the 21 T cell receptor beta chains below, sequenced in a study of Ad26.COV2.S vaccination and SARS-CoV-2 variants. Indicated treatment: about 20 received Ad26.COV2.S at low or high dose, single or two shots; about five received placebo; per-sample allocation not given. The investigators took samples on day 63 after the first vaccine or placebo injection. TCRdb keeps only in-frame clones here, not all; method: immunoSEQ multiplex PCR. The profile covers roughly 400,000 clones, with 92% appearing a single time and roughly 1.7% taken by the ten largest. This sample comprised peripheral blood, obtained in a trial of Ad26.COV2.S vaccine versus placebo. These receptors all stem from a person aged 18-60 years who received the Ad26.COV2.S COVID-19 vaccine or a placebo.

The chain uses TRBV28 and TRBJ2-7; 7 bases fit TRBD2. J was trimmed by 3 bases and V by 3 bases; bases with no gene match: 8. CDR1 is MDHEN, CDR2 SYDVKM, per germline. CDR3 length: 15 residues. CDR3 in DNA: TGTGCCAGCAGTTTTACTGGACTAGTGTACTACGAGCAGTACTTC. This sequence encodes CASSFTGLVYYEQYF.

As to this clone: The same CDR3 arises from other DNA sequences in this sample as well. The chain links TRBV11-2 to TRBJ2-7; 10 positions agree with TRBD2. Germline CDR1 reads SGHAT; CDR2 reads FQNNGV. Trimming took 1 base from V and 4 from J; bases not matched to a gene: 1. The CDR3 runs to 14 residues. The CDR3 spells CASSLAAGGYEQYF. The CDR3 region has the DNA TGTGCCAGCAGCTTAGCAGCGGGGGGGTACGAGCAGTACTTC.

The chain links TRBV2 to TRBJ2-1, with TRBD1 matching 8 bases. Germline V lookup: CDR1 SNHLY, CDR2 FYNNEI. V lost 6 bases, J lost 8 bases, and 9 bases stayed unmatched. This CDR3 is built from 14 residues. The CDR3 protein is CASSPTDRGHEQFF. As DNA, the CDR3 is TGTGCCAGCAGCCCTACCGACAGGGGCCATGAGCAGTTCTTC.

This chain joins TRBV21-1 and TRBJ2-7; TRBD1 is taken as the D call from the table, unchecked against the DNA. TRBV21-1 is given as a pseudogene. The CDR3 consists of 15 residues. The CDR3 loop reads CASSKAGELSYEQYF. In DNA, the CDR3 is TGTGCCAGCAGCAAAGCAGGGGAACTCTCCTACGAGCAGTACTTC.

This clone was found once. This CDR3 is also generated by other DNA sequences in the sample. This rearrangement joins TRBV12-3 or TRBV12-4 to TRBJ2-3; unclear D gene. The CDR3 runs 12 residues. Trimming removed 1 base at V and 5 bases at J, with 4 bases between. CDR3 protein: CASSLGGDTQYF. In nucleotides, the CDR3 is TGTGCCAGCAGTTTAGGGGGAGATACGCAGTATTTT.

The chain has TRBV27 and TRBJ2-5, with D tentatively TRBD1 or TRBD2 (5 bases each). The germline CDR1 and CDR2 sequences are MNHEY and SMNVEV (reference sequence). The V end lost 3 bases, the J end lost 4 bases, and 12 bases lay between the germline ends. This CDR3 contains 14 residues. CDR3 DNA sequence: TGTGCCAGCAGTTTCCAGGGAGTAGCAGAGACCCAGTACTTC. Its protein product is CASSFQGVAETQYF.

This clone has just one count. This chain joins TRBV5-1 and TRBJ2-1; D possibly corresponds to TRBD2 (5 bases). This CDR3 comprises 16 residues. Germline-derived CDR1 and CDR2 are SGHRS and YFSETQ. V shed 4 bases and J shed 0 bases, with 14 bases lying between them. The CDR3 bases are TGCGCCAGCAGCCCTCGGAGCGGACCCTCCTACAATGAGCAGTTCTTC. Its translation: CASSPRSGPSYNEQFF. Combining the CDR3 with reference TRBV5-1 and TRBJ2-1 gives the whole variable domain KAGVTQTPRYLIKTRGQQVTLSCSPISGHRSVSWYQQTPGQGLQFLFEYFSETQRNKGNFPGRFSGRQFSNSRSEMNVSTLELGDSALYLCASSPRSGPSYNEQFFGPGTRLTVL.

V gene TRBV5-6 combines with J gene TRBJ2-7, with no clear D. This CDR3 is 12 amino acids long. Per germline, CDR1 SGHDT and CDR2 YYEEEE. Trimming shortened V by 1 base and J by 5 bases, and 7 bases separated the two germline ends. The CDR3 DNA follows: TGTGCCAGCAGCTTGTTTTTAAACGAGCAGTACTTC. Encoded protein: CASSLFLNEQYF. The whole variable domain, filled in from reference TRBV5-6 and TRBJ2-7, reads DAGVTQSPTHLIKTRGQQVTLRCSPKSGHDTVSWYQQALGQGPQFIFQYYEEEERQRGNFPDRFSGHQFPNYSSELNVNALLLGDSALYLCASSLFLNEQYFGPGTRLTVT.

This clone was counted once. The rearrangement links TRBV7-6 to TRBJ2-7; possibly TRBD1 or TRBD2 for D (7 bases each). V was clipped by 6 bases and J by 7 bases, with 22 bases between them. The germline CDR1 and CDR2 sequences are SGHVS and FNYEAQ. CDR3 length: 15 amino acids. CDR3 loop: CASSRGAGGLQEQYF. CDR3 DNA sequence: TGTGCCAGCAGTCGGGGGGCAGGGGGGTTGCAGGAGCAGTACTTC.

The chain is built from TRBV6-5 and TRBJ2-7; TRBD1 matches 7 bases. The CDR3 length is 16 residues. Germline V lookup: CDR1 MNHEY, CDR2 SVGAGI. Germline trimming cut 2 bases from V and 0 bases from J; bases unmatched to any gene: 7. The chain's CDR3 is CASSYAGTASSYEQYF. DNA for the CDR3: TGTGCCAGCAGTTACGCCGGGACAGCAAGCTCCTACGAGCAGTACTTC.

This clone was seen a few times. V gene TRBV30 combines with J gene TRBJ2-7; D gene uncertain. Germline loops: CDR1 GTSNPN, CDR2 SVGIG (reference sequence). The CDR3 runs to 13 residues. V lost 0 bases, J lost 7 bases, and 13 bases lay in between. CDR3 residues: CAWSVLGLGEQYF. CDR3 bases: TGTGCCTGGAGTGTACTGGGTCTCGGTGAGCAGTACTTC.

This chain uses TRBV19 with TRBJ1-1, with TRBD1 as a possible D gene (5 bases). V shed 7 bases and J shed 1 base, with 10 bases lying between them. The length of the CDR3 is 13 residues. Per germline, CDR1 LNHDA and CDR2 SQIVND (reference sequence). The CDR3 is CASTPGGNTEAFF. The CDR3 DNA is TGTGCCAGTACCCCCGGGGGGAACACTGAAGCTTTCTTT.

This clone was found once. Other DNA sequences in the same sample also yield this CDR3. V and J are TRBV7-2 and TRBJ2-7, with 12 bases aligning to TRBD2. V shed 0 bases and J 2 bases; nucleotides not matched to a gene: 2. CDR3 length: 16 residues. Germline loops: CDR1 SGHTA, CDR2 FQGNSA. DNA for the CDR3: TGTGCCAGCAGCTTAGCGGGACTAGCGGGTACCTACGAGCAGTACTTC. Its protein is CASSLAGLAGTYEQYF.

The V call is TRBV14, the J call TRBJ2-5; 8 bases align to TRBD1. The CDR3 runs 17 residues. V dropped 0 bases and J dropped 5; count of bases not matched to a gene: 11. Germline assignment: CDR1 SGHDN and CDR2 FVKESK. The CDR3 reads CASSQEVLQGAGETQYF. The CDR3 region has the DNA TGTGCCAGCAGCCAAGAGGTCCTTCAGGGGGCGGGGGAGACCCAGTACTTC.

The chain recombines TRBV19 with TRBJ2-3; unclear D gene. V was pared by 3 bases and J by 2 bases, with 9 bases between. Germline CDR1 is LNHDA and CDR2 is SQIVND (reference sequence). This CDR3 contains 14 residues. The CDR3 reads CASSIFGATDTQYF. In DNA form, the CDR3 reads TGTGCCAGTAGTATTTTCGGTGCCACAGATACGCAGTATTTT. Supplemented by reference TRBV19 and TRBJ2-3, the full variable domain reads DGGITQSPKYLFRKEGQNVTLSCEQNLNHDAMYWYRQDPGQGLRLIYYSQIVNDFQKGDIAEGYSVSREKKESFPLTVTSAQKNPTAFYLCASSIFGATDTQYFGPGTRLTVL.

This chain links TRBV6-6 with TRBJ1-1; 7 nucleotides agree with TRBD1. The CDR3 consists of 13 residues. In germline, CDR1 is MNHNY, CDR2 SVGAGI (reference sequence). Trimming took 8 bases from V and 0 from J; bases not matched to a gene: 3. The CDR3 coding sequence is TGTGCCAGCCTCGGGACAGTGAACACTGAAGCTTTCTTT. Translating gives CASLGTVNTEAFF.

The chain carries TRBV6-5 and TRBJ2-1; TRBD2 is a possible D gene (5 bases). This CDR3 is built from 15 residues. Trimming pared 4 bases from V and 12 bases from J, leaving 22 bases between. The germline CDR1 and CDR2 sequences are MNHEY and SVGAGI. This CDR3 reads CASSSPLMGPAGQFF. The CDR3 DNA follows: TGTGCCAGCAGTTCCCCGTTAATGGGCCCGGCGGGGCAGTTCTTC.

The rearrangement uses TRBV6-5 and TRBJ2-7; 7 bases map to TRBD2. CDR1 is MNHEY, CDR2 SVGAGI, per germline. J lost 4 bases, V lost 7 bases, and 7 bases had no gene match. This CDR3 spans 13 amino acids. The DNA of the CDR3 is TGTGCCAGCATGGGGGGGGGAAGGTACGAGCAGTACTTC. Translation gives CASMGGGRYEQYF.

The J gene is TRBJ2-2, the V gene TRBV5-8; 7 nucleotides agree with TRBD2. Germline-derived CDR1 and CDR2 are SGHTS and YDEGEE. The CDR3 loop spans 14 amino acids. Trimming removed 2 bases from V and 5 bases from J; junction bases left unmatched: 3. In nucleotides, the CDR3 is TGTGCCAGCAGCTTTGAGCGGGGAACCGGGGAGCTGTTTTTT. Translating it yields CASSFERGTGELFF.

The chain employs TRBV10-3 and TRBJ1-4; no definite D call. V gave up 0 bases and J gave up 5 bases, with 1 base separating them. CDR1 ENHRY and CDR2 SYGVKD come from the germline V gene. The CDR3 contains 12 residues. This chain's CDR3 is CAISESNEKLFF. The CDR3 DNA reads as TGTGCCATCAGTGAGTCGAATGAAAAACTGTTTTTT.

V usage is TRBV4-1 and J usage is TRBJ2-3; D may match TRBD1 or TRBD2 (5 bases each). CDR1 MGHRA and CDR2 YSYEKL come from the germline V gene. V was cut by 1 base and J by 4 bases, with 12 bases left in between. The CDR3 runs 15 residues. Here the CDR3 DNA reads TGCGCCAGCAGCCAAGGATTTGGGGGATCAGATACGCAGTATTTT. Translation: CASSQGFGGSDTQYF.